The 4 T cell receptor beta chains below were found in one sample sequenced in a study of T cell repertoires in cytomegalovirus infection. In TCRdb, the reads were re-called with MiXCR into one record per CDR3 protein. Counted here are hundreds of thousands of distinct CDR3 sequences, 35% to 45% occurring once; the ten biggest clones make up roughly 2.8%. The specimen sequenced was PBMCs. These receptors were collected from a human donor in good health (CMV status not recorded). Some clones in this sample may be carry-over from other donors' samples.

This clonotype has just a few counts. The chain links TRBV7-8 to TRBJ1-5, with D possibly TRBD1 on 5 matching bases. This CDR3 region has 15 residues. CDR1 is SGHVS, CDR2 FQNEAQ, per germline. V shed 2 bases and J shed 6 bases, with 14 bases lying between them. The CDR3 here is CASSLLPQGSQPQHF. In DNA, the CDR3 is TGTGCCAGCAGCTTATTACCGCAGGGTAGTCAGCCCCAGCATTTT.

Details on this clonotype: Since the CDR3 does not end with the conserved phenylalanine or tryptophan, this likely comes from a read error. V gene TRBV7-2 combines with J gene TRBJ2-5; no firm D call. Germline assignment: CDR1 SGHTA and CDR2 FQGNSA. The CDR3 sequence is 13 residues long. The chain's CDR3 is CASRLERKETQYL. For the CDR3, the DNA is TGTGCCAGCCGCTTAGAACGAAAAGAGACCCAGTACTTA.

The chain carries TRBV24-1 and TRBJ2-3, with D perhaps matching TRBD2 (6 bases). The V end lost 9 bases, the J end lost 3 bases, and 21 bases lay between the germline ends. The CDR3 loop spans 16 amino acids. CDR1 and CDR2 from the germline V gene are KGHDR and SFDVKD. CDR3 amino acids: CATVGSGSAGTDTQYF. CDR3 DNA sequence: TGTGCCACCGTGGGTAGCGGCTCCGCAGGGACAGATACGCAGTATTTT.

This clonotype was seen more than once but under ten times. The chain recombines TRBV7-8 with TRBJ1-2; D is ambiguous. The CDR3 is 15 residues long. V shed 1 base and J shed 4 bases, with 13 bases lying between them. The germline gives CDR1 SGHVS, CDR2 FQNEAQ. CDR3 sequence: CASSLVLGSVYGYTF. The CDR3, as DNA: TGTGCCAGCAGCTTAGTACTGGGATCCGTCTATGGCTACACCTTC.